A selection of T cell receptor beta chains follows, all from one sample in a study of cytomegalovirus exposure and HLA in healthy donors. The table came from immunoSEQ multiplex PCR; TCRdb's copy has only in-frame clones and leaves some out. The sample consists of a few hundred thousand clones, 80% to 95% of them appearing once. Sequenced input: PBMCs. The receptors derive from a girl aged 2 to 9 in good health and CMV-seronegative. CDR3s include the opening cysteine and the closing phenylalanine or tryptophan. Each record gives: V gene, J gene, CDR3 protein.

TRBV27	TRBJ2-7	CASSKTGSFYEQYF
TRBV5-1	TRBJ2-5	CASSLRGGGEETQYF
TRBV5-4	TRBJ1-2	CASSPPGGYGYTF
TRBV7-8	TRBJ2-5	CASSLGGGAFGVLETQYF
TRBV6-5	TRBJ2-7	CASTRISGEQYF
TRBV5-5	TRBJ2-2	CASSLGSTTGELFF
TRBV10-3	TRBJ1-2	CAIREETGGNGIEGYTF
TRBV20-1	TRBJ2-3	CSALFTDTQYF
TRBV28	TRBJ2-7	CASSSGPWYEQYF
TRBV5-1	TRBJ2-2	CASSSTDEELFF
TRBV7-6	TRBJ2-1	CASSLGGGAANEQFF
TRBV15	TRBJ1-2	CATSRVGGVNTF
TRBV29-1	TRBJ2-5	CSVVRARASGQETQYF
TRBV7-9	TRBJ2-3	CASSLELAQYF
TRBV18	TRBJ2-7	CASSPVDISYEQYF
TRBV4-2	TRBJ1-5	CASSPSDREQPQHF
TRBV5-1	TRBJ2-4	CASSLGTGDPKNIQYF
TRBV9	TRBJ2-3	CASSVGGLVVSTDTQYF
TRBV13	TRBJ2-2	CAGGLASQNTGELFF
TRBV2	TRBJ1-1	CASRDREGDTEAFF
TRBV7-8	TRBJ2-1	CASSLVSGGADSNEQFF
TRBV4-1	TRBJ1-6	CASSQDRFLDSPLHF
TRBV6-4	TRBJ1-6	CATIKAAQGAINSPLHF
TRBV27	TRBJ1-1	CASSSQGATEAFF
TRBV5-6	TRBJ2-4	CASSWGLAGGPKNIQYF
TRBV18	TRBJ1-5	CASSPLGQFSNQPQHF
TRBV6-1	TRBJ2-7	CASRGLAGGSLEYF
TRBV27	TRBJ2-7	CASSLYPGVGYEQYF
TRBV30	TRBJ2-2	CAWTRTVGELFF
TRBV5-1	TRBJ2-3	CASSRGLTDTQYF
TRBV6-1	TRBJ1-6	CATRRGDTPRSPLHF
TRBV10-3	TRBJ1-1	CAVTGGPNTEAFF
TRBV5-6	TRBJ2-1	CASSLRLAGVSSSYNEQFF
TRBV2	TRBJ1-1	CASILQGGDFEAFF
TRBV4-1	.	CASSHQLAGGGYEQYF
TRBV19	TRBJ2-1	CASSIQGSYNEQFF
TRBV6-1	TRBJ1-2	CASSYYPRDGYTF
TRBV28	TRBJ2-1	CASSLWGGPGEQFF
TRBV6-1	TRBJ1-1	CASSGTRGAGTEAFF
TRBV5-4	TRBJ2-3	CASSPTRTSNGTDTQYF
TRBV5-1	TRBJ2-5	CASSVGGTYQETQYF
TRBV28	TRBJ1-2	CASRQTGQGSNTRGYTF
TRBV29-1	TRBJ1-3	CSVDLGRGNTIYF
TRBV7-9	TRBJ1-4	CASSQKDSTNEKLFF
TRBV19	TRBJ2-7	CASSISAGEAYEQYF
TRBV27	TRBJ1-3	CASSLTGNSGNTIYF
TRBV6-6	TRBJ1-1	CASSIGQGSTEAFF